A selection of T cell receptor beta chains follows, all from one sample in a study of OX40 agonist ivuxolimab in advanced cancers. Some clones are missing from TCRdb's copy, which holds only in-frame ones; the method was immunoSEQ multiplex PCR. The table includes 35,000 to 50,000 clones, around 88% detected once. Source: CD4+ or CD8+ T cells sorted from blood, taken in a trial of the OX40 agonist ivuxolimab. These receptors were taken from an adult with an advanced solid tumor such as melanoma, head and neck, liver or kidney cancer. CDR3s include the opening cysteine and the closing phenylalanine or tryptophan. The D gene is left open where the match is weak. Expanded clones get a size class; other rows say once, few or many, or leave the size out.

D	J	V	length	size	CDR3	DNA
-	TRBJ2-3	TRBV15	15	-	CATSRGGTATDTQYF	TGTGCCACCAGCAGAGGGGGAACTGCCACAGATACGCAGTATTTT
TRBD1	TRBJ2-2	TRBV7-3	14	-	CASSTQTGSGELFF	TGTGCCAGCAGCACCCAGACAGGGTCCGGGGAGCTGTTTTTT
-	TRBJ2-6	TRBV5-8	16	-	CASSLASSPRANVLTF	TGTGCCAGCAGCTTGGCCAGCAGCCCGCGGGCCAACGTCCTGACTTTC
TRBD1	TRBJ1-1	TRBV4-2	15	-	CASSPLGQGMTEAFF	TGTGCCAGCAGCCCCTTAGGACAGGGGATGACTGAAGCTTTCTTT
TRBD2	TRBJ2-5	TRBV29-1	13	-	CSVSGGAGETQYF	TGCAGCGTTAGCGGGGGGGCCGGTGAGACCCAGTACTTC
-	TRBJ1-2	TRBV4-1	15	-	CASSPPYARAGGYTF	TGCGCCAGCAGCCCCCCCTATGCCAGGGCTGGGGGCTACACCTTC
TRBD2	TRBJ2-3	TRBV15	17	-	CATSRLAGGTSTDTQYF	TGTGCCACCAGCAGACTAGCGGGGGGCACTAGCACAGATACGCAGTATTTT
-	TRBJ2-2	TRBV2	15	-	CASSEGRADTGELFF	TGTGCCAGCAGTGAAGGTCGGGCCGACACCGGGGAGCTGTTTTTT
-	TRBJ1-1	TRBV18	18	-	CASSPNIGASGMNTEAFF	TGTGCCAGCTCACCAAATATCGGGGCGAGCGGGATGAACACTGAAGCTTTCTTT
-	TRBJ2-3	TRBV2	12	-	CASKPGADTQYF	TGTGCCAGCAAACCAGGGGCAGATACGCAGTATTTT
-	TRBJ2-7	TRBV9	15	-	CASSVTQGPDGEQYF	TGTGCCAGCAGCGTGACTCAGGGACCGGACGGGGAGCAGTACTTC
-	TRBJ1-1	TRBV11-2	15	-	CASSLETLLNTEAFF	TGTGCCAGCAGCTTAGAGACACTTTTGAACACTGAAGCTTTCTTT
-	TRBJ1-1	TRBV7-2	14	-	CASSQSDMNTEAFF	TGTGCCAGCAGCCAGTCGGACATGAACACTGAAGCTTTCTTT
-	TRBJ1-3	TRBV6-6	11	few	CASSYTNTIYF	TGTGCCAGCAGTTATACGAACACCATATATTTT
-	TRBJ2-7	TRBV14	14	once	CASSPITGGYEQYF	TGTGCCAGCAGCCCTATAACCGGGGGCTACGAGCAGTACTTC
-	TRBJ1-5	TRBV12-2	16	-	CASRLADRQNDQPQHF	TGTGCAAGTCGCTTAGCGGACCGTCAAAATGATCAGCCCCAGCATTTT
-	TRBJ2-3	TRBV5-4	17	-	CASSSPKQGGSTDTQYF	TGTGCCAGCAGCTCTCCAAAACAGGGTGGGAGCACAGATACGCAGTATTTT
-	TRBJ2-5	TRBV7-9	14	-	CASSRPGAGETQYF	TGTGCCAGCAGCCGTCCAGGGGCGGGAGAGACCCAGTACTTC
-	TRBJ2-3	TRBV4-3	14	-	CASSQDTATDTQYF	TGCGCCAGCAGCCAAGACACCGCCACAGATACGCAGTATTTT
-	TRBJ1-4	TRBV2	15	few	CASNYRQAGGEKLFF	TGTGCCAGCAATTACCGACAGGCCGGGGGTGAAAAACTGTTTTTT
-	TRBJ2-5	TRBV5-1	13	-	CASSATNEETQYF	TGCGCCAGCAGCGCAACTAACGAAGAGACCCAGTACTTC
-	TRBJ1-5	TRBV10-3	13	once	CAISDSGIQPQHF	TGTGCCATCAGTGACTCAGGGATTCAGCCCCAGCATTTT
-	TRBJ2-7	TRBV5-1	11	-	CASSLEGGQYF	TGCGCCAGCAGCTTGGAAGGAGGGCAGTACTTC
-	TRBJ2-7	TRBV2	14	-	CASSAPQGVGEQYF	TGTGCCAGCAGTGCGCCACAGGGAGTTGGGGAGCAGTACTTC
-	TRBJ2-2	TRBV6-5	13	-	CASRGPLTGELFF	TGTGCCAGCAGAGGACCTCTCACCGGGGAGCTGTTTTTT
-	TRBJ1-1	TRBV13	16	-	CASSWSRGTENTEAFF	TGTGCCAGCAGCTGGTCCAGAGGGACGGAGAACACTGAAGCTTTCTTT
-	TRBJ1-4	TRBV6-6	13	-	CAAGAPLDEKLFF	TGTGCCGCCGGGGCACCCCTAGATGAAAAACTGTTTTTT
-	TRBJ1-2	TRBV6-1	14	-	CASSEKRPLNGYTF	TGTGCCAGCAGTGAAAAGCGCCCCCTTAATGGCTACACCTTC
-	TRBJ1-2	TRBV7-2	13	-	CASSNRIDYGYTF	TGTGCCAGCAGCAACAGAATCGACTATGGCTACACCTTC
-	TRBJ2-1	TRBV29-1	12	-	CSVDRRYNEQFF	TGCAGCGTTGATCGGCGTTACAATGAGCAGTTCTTC
TRBD1	TRBJ2-7	TRBV23-1	16	-	CASSPLDRGSNYEQYF	TGCGCCAGCAGTCCCTTGGACAGGGGATCGAACTACGAGCAGTACTTC
-	TRBJ1-5	TRBV18	12	-	CASSPGSQPQHF	TGTGCCAGCTCACCGGGTAGTCAGCCCCAGCATTTT
-	TRBJ2-7	TRBV13	14	-	CASSQQGPVHEQYF	TGTGCCAGCAGCCAACAGGGACCTGTCCACGAGCAGTACTTC
-	TRBJ2-2	TRBV19	9	-	CRGTGELFF	TGTCGGGGGACCGGGGAGCTGTTTTTT
-	TRBJ1-6	TRBV4-2	15	few	CASSQDSPINSPLHF	TGTGCCAGCAGCCAAGACAGCCCCATTAATTCACCCCTCCACTTT
-	TRBJ2-3	TRBV14	13	once	CASSRTLTDTQYF	TGTGCCAGCAGCAGGACTCTGACAGATACGCAGTATTTT